This T cell receptor (beta chain) emerged from a study of tissue T cells after allogeneic stem cell transplantation. As for time point: mouse harvest day 7 after allogeneic transplant. The graft held 10^6 splenic CD5+ T cells and 10^7 T-cell-depleted bone marrow cells. Germline values: CDR1 NSHNY, CDR2 SYGAGN. V lost 2 bases and J lost 0; bases outside the gene matches: 2. The CDR3 length is 14 residues. TCRdb keeps only in-frame clones here, not all; method: immunoSEQ multiplex PCR. The table shows fewer than 5,500 clones, with approximately 52% occurring only once. With respect to this clone: Mouse gene names and germline throughout. The read terminates 1 residue before the CDR3 end, so the remaining end is supplied by the germline J gene.

V gene TRBV13-1 combines with J gene TRBJ2-7; 7 positions match TRBD2. The TCR originated in a female BALB/c mouse given C57BL/6 T cells with graft-versus-host disease after an allogeneic hematopoietic cell transplant. Sequences were obtained from gut tissue. CDR3 DNA (partial): TGTGCCAGCAGTGAGTGGGGGGTCTCCTATGAACAGTAC. Translated: CASSEWGVSYEQY. Given in full, the CDR3 is CASSEWGVSYEQYF.